This T cell receptor (beta chain) derives from a study of OX40 agonist ivuxolimab in advanced cancers. Germline loops: CDR1 SGHNT, CDR2 YYREEE (reference sequence). This CDR3 has 16 amino acids. Trimming took off 0 bases at V and 3 bases at J, with 16 bases between the two ends. Using immunoSEQ multiplex PCR, the repertoire was profiled, and TCRdb retains in-frame clones only, with some absent. The sample consists of some 74,000 clones, around 94% of them appearing once. The source is an adult with an advanced solid tumor such as melanoma, head and neck, liver or kidney cancer. Sequencing was performed on CD4+ or CD8+ T cells sorted from blood, taken in a trial of the OX40 agonist ivuxolimab. The chain recombines TRBV5-4 with TRBJ2-7, with D possibly matching TRBD1 (6 bases). CDR3 bases: TGTGCCAGCAGCTTGGCTAAGGGACATGACGTCTACGAGCAGTACTTC. Residues: CASSLAKGHDVYEQYF.